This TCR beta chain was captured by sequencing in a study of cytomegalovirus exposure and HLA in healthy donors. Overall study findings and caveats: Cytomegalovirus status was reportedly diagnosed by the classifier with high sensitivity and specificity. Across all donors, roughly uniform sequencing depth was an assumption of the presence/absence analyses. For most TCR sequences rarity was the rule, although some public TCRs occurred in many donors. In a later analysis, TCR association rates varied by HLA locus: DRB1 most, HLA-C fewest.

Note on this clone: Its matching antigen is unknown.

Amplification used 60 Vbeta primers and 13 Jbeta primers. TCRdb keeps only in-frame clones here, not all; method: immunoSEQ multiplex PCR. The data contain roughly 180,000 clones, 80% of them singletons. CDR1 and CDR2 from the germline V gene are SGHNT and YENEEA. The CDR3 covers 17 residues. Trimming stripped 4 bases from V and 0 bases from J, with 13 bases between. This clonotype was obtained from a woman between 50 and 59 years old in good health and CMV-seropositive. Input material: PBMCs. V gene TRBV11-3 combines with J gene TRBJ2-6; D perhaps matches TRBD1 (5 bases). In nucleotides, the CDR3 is TGTGCCAGCAGCTCAGGTACAGGTTCCTCTGGGGCCAACGTCCTGACTTTC. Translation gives CASSSGTGSSGANVLTF.